Below, one T cell receptor (beta chain) is given with its context. Two negative PCRs, clearance, or symptom resolution were required of recovered Cohort 3 donors. Measured with immunoSEQ multiplex PCR; TCRdb has only the in-frame clones, and not every one. The sample lists about 300,000 clones, around nine tenths seen once, with around 5.9% in the top ten. This entry belongs to a study of blood T cell repertoires in COVID-19. CDR3 length: 14 amino acids. Trimming removed 3 bases from V and 4 bases from J, with 13 bases in between. Germline CDR1 SGDLS, CDR2 YYNGEE. The clonotype comes from a woman in her twenties or thirties who had recovered from COVID-19. This chain connects TRBV9 to TRBJ1-1, with D possibly matching TRBD1 (5 bases). The sequenced material came from PBMCs or T cells enriched from blood (not recorded which). DNA of the CDR3: TGTGCCAGCAGCGCACAGCCTACAGGCACTGAAGCTTTCTTT. It encodes CASSAQPTGTEAFF.